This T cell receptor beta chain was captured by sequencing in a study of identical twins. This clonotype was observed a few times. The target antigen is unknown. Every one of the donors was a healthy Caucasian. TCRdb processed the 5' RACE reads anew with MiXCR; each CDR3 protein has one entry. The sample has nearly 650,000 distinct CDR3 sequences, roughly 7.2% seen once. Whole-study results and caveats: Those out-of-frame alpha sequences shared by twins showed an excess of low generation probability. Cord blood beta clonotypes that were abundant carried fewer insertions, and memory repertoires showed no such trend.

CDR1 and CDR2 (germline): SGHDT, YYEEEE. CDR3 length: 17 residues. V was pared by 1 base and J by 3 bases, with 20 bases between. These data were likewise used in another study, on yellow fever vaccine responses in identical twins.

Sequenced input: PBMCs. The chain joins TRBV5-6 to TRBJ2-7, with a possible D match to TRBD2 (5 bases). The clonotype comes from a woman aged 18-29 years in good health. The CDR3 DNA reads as TGTGCCAGCAGCTTGTTGGCCGAGGGCGGTCGGTTCTACGAGCAGTACTTC. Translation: CASSLLAEGGRFYEQYF. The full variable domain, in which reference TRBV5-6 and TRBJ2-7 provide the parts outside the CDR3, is DAGVTQSPTHLIKTRGQQVTLRCSPKSGHDTVSWYQQALGQGPQFIFQYYEEEERQRGNFPDRFSGHQFPNYSSELNVNALLLGDSALYLCASSLLAEGGRFYEQYFGPGTRLTVT.